The 24 T cell receptor beta chains given below trace back to one sample, sequenced in a study of blood T cell repertoires in COVID-19. TCRdb's copy holds only in-frame clones and misses some; the assay was immunoSEQ multiplex PCR. The sample yields about 240,000 clones, 80% to 85% seen once. Input material: peripheral blood. The receptor source for this set is a woman aged 55-69 years with active or convalescent COVID-19.

The gene calls are TRBV6-1 and TRBJ1-2; 8 positions agree with TRBD1. Germline V gives CDR1 MNHNS, CDR2 SASEGT. There are 15 residues in the CDR3. V trimming: 2 bases; J trimming: 4 bases; junction bases outside the gene matches: 6. For the CDR3, the DNA is TGTGCCAGCAGTGAACACAGACAGGGGCCCTATGGCTACACCTTC. Its protein product is CASSEHRQGPYGYTF.

The chain employs TRBV6-5 and TRBJ1-6, with 7 positions matching TRBD1. Germline V gene sequence: CDR1 MNHEY, CDR2 SVGAGI. Losses at the gene ends were 2 bases for V and 7 bases for J; bases not matched to a gene: 8. The CDR3 has 16 residues. The CDR3 loop reads CASSYMQGQTNSPLHF. The CDR3 DNA reads TGTGCCAGCAGTTACATGCAGGGACAGACCAATTCACCCCTCCACTTT.

The chain links TRBV7-9 to TRBJ1-2; no definite D call. CDR1 and CDR2 from the germline V gene are SEHNR and FQNEAQ (reference sequence). The germline V and J ends were trimmed by 4 bases and 0 bases, with 18 bases remaining between them. The CDR3 consists of 17 residues. The CDR3, as DNA: TGTGCCAGCAGCTCCCGGGGTAACACCGACTCTAACTATGGCTACACCTTC. Translated, it gives CASSSRGNTDSNYGYTF.

This chain joins TRBV19 and TRBJ2-2; D might be TRBD1 (6 bases). CDR1 is LNHDA, CDR2 SQIVND, per germline (reference sequence). The length of the CDR3 is 14 residues. Trimming removed 7 bases at V and 2 bases at J, with 11 bases between. The CDR3 loop reads CASTQQGNTGELFF. The CDR3 region has the DNA TGTGCCAGTACCCAACAGGGAAACACCGGGGAGCTGTTTTTT.

V gene TRBV5-1 combines with J gene TRBJ2-3; TRBD1 aligns across 9 bases. V shed 2 bases, J shed 8 bases, and the junction held 6 bases outside the gene matches. This CDR3 contains 14 residues. The germline V gene encodes CDR1 SGHRS and CDR2 YFSETQ. The CDR3 DNA sequence: TGCGCCAGCAGCTTACAGGGGGCGGAACGTACGCAGTATTTT. It codes for CASSLQGAERTQYF.

The chain uses TRBV7-2 and TRBJ2-1; 11 bases match TRBD2. V lost 2 bases to trimming and J lost 8 bases; unmatched junction nucleotides: 11. This CDR3 region has 17 residues. Germline CDR1 is SGHTA and CDR2 is FQGNSA. The CDR3 here is CASSLFMPTSGADEQFF. CDR3 DNA: TGTGCCAGCAGCTTATTTATGCCGACTAGCGGGGCTGATGAGCAGTTCTTC.

This chain uses TRBV27 with TRBJ1-2; D is perhaps TRBD1 (6 bases). The CDR3 has 13 amino acids. Per germline, CDR1 MNHEY and CDR2 SMNVEV (reference sequence). V was clipped by 6 bases and J by 2 bases, with 10 bases between them. CDR3 nucleotides: TGTGCCAGCAGCCATAGGGGGAACTATGGCTACACCTTC. Amino acids: CASSHRGNYGYTF.

The rearrangement links TRBV6-6 to TRBJ2-7; 9 bases fit TRBD2. The junction had 7 bases not matched to a gene; V was cut back by 7 bases and J by 3 bases. Germline values: CDR1 MNHNY, CDR2 SVGAGI (reference sequence). There are 14 residues in the CDR3. The CDR3 is CASTLTSGNYEQYF. The DNA for the CDR3 is TGTGCCAGCACCCTGACTAGCGGCAACTACGAGCAGTACTTC.

This clone has just one count. The chain is built from TRBV5-1 and TRBJ2-5; perhaps TRBD2 as D (5 bases). The germline V and J ends were trimmed by 2 bases and 5 bases, with 13 bases remaining between them. This CDR3 has 14 amino acids. The V gene's germline CDR1 is SGHRS and CDR2 YFSETQ. The CDR3 reads CASSFGPSGETQYF. The CDR3 region has the DNA TGCGCCAGCAGCTTCGGCCCATCGGGGGAGACCCAGTACTTC.

The chain is built from TRBV2 and TRBJ1-5; 12 nucleotides match TRBD1. The CDR3 totals 15 residues. Trimming removed 6 bases from V and 5 bases from J; junction bases left unmatched: 5. Germline CDR1 and CDR2: SNHLY and FYNNEI. The CDR3 is CASRSGQGAYQPQHF. The CDR3 DNA follows: TGTGCCAGCAGGTCGGGACAGGGGGCTTATCAGCCCCAGCATTTT.

In regard to this clone: Other DNA sequences within the sample encode an identical CDR3. The rearrangement links TRBV5-1 to TRBJ1-2, with 8 bases identical to TRBD1. The CDR3 contains 13 residues. CDR1 is SGHRS, CDR2 YFSETQ, per germline. The ends lost 0 bases at V and 6 bases at J; junction bases unmatched: 1. In DNA, the CDR3 is TGCGCCAGCAGCTTGGTGACAGGGGATGGCTACACCTTC. Its translation: CASSLVTGDGYTF. The entire variable domain, with the rest obtained from reference TRBV5-1 and TRBJ1-2, is as follows: KAGVTQTPRYLIKTRGQQVTLSCSPISGHRSVSWYQQTPGQGLQFLFEYFSETQRNKGNFPGRFSGRQFSNSRSEMNVSTLELGDSALYLCASSLVTGDGYTFGSGTRLTVV.

This clone has only a few counts. The rearrangement uses TRBV10-2 and TRBJ1-1, with D maybe TRBD1 (6 bases). This CDR3 has 13 amino acids. The V end lost 3 bases, the J end lost 3 bases, and 8 bases lay between the germline ends. In germline, CDR1 is WSHSY, CDR2 SAAADI. DNA of the CDR3: TGCGCCAGCAGTGAACAGGGCGACACTGAAGCTTTCTTT. Its translation: CASSEQGDTEAFF.

CDR3 nucleotides: TGTGCCAGCAGCTCGCGGGGACAGAGCACAGATACGCAGTATTTT. Translation gives CASSSRGQSTDTQYF. The chain has TRBV5-4 and TRBJ2-3, with a possible D match to TRBD1 (7 bases). Trimming removed 3 bases at V and 0 bases at J, with 11 bases between. The CDR3 spans 15 residues. The germline V gene encodes CDR1 SGHNT and CDR2 YYREEE (reference sequence).

V gene TRBV30 combines with J gene TRBJ1-5; D remains ambiguous. Trimming removed 2 bases from V and 6 bases from J, with 20 bases in between. Germline CDR1 GTSNPN, CDR2 SVGIG (reference sequence). The CDR3 runs 16 residues. The CDR3 DNA sequence: TGTGCCTGGAGTTGGGCCTACAACGGGGTGGGTCAGCCCCAGCATTTT. Amino acid sequence: CAWSWAYNGVGQPQHF.

This clone was seen a handful of times. The chain couples TRBV5-3 to TRBJ1-2; D remains ambiguous. TRBV5-3 is recorded as an ORF, its role being uncertain. V was clipped by 2 bases and J by 3 bases, with 8 bases between them. This CDR3 has 13 residues. DNA of the CDR3: TGTGCCAGAAGCTTAAAACAGTACTATGGCTACACCTTC. It translates to CARSLKQYYGYTF.

This sequence joins TRBV4-1 and TRBJ1-2; unclear D gene. Germline V gene sequence: CDR1 MGHRA, CDR2 YSYEKL. Trimming shortened V by 0 bases and J by 7 bases, and 12 bases separated the two germline ends. This CDR3 has 14 residues. The CDR3 region has the DNA TGCGCCAGCAGCCAAGAAAGAATCCGGTCTGGCTACACCTTC. Amino acids: CASSQERIRSGYTF.

CDR3 in amino acids: CASSPSRGNEQFF. The CDR3 bases are TGTGCCAGCTCACCGAGCAGGGGAAATGAGCAGTTCTTC. The chain combines TRBV18 with TRBJ2-1, with D possibly TRBD1 on 6 matching bases. The ends were cut back, 3 bases at V and 7 bases at J, with 10 bases in the middle. The CDR3 has 13 amino acids. Germline V gene sequence: CDR1 KGHSH, CDR2 LQKENI.

The J gene is TRBJ1-1, the V gene TRBV23-1; D gene unclear. TRBV23-1 is recorded as an ORF, its role being uncertain. The CDR3 is 16 residues long. Between the trimmed V and J ends, which lost 2 bases and 2 bases, there was a span of 15 bases. CDR3 region: CASSQAKRELNTEAFF. Written as DNA, the CDR3 is TGCGCCAGCAGTCAAGCGAAACGGGAACTAAACACTGAAGCTTTCTTT.

V gene TRBV2 combines with J gene TRBJ1-2; unclear D gene. This CDR3 spans 15 amino acids. V lost 3 bases and J 4 bases, leaving 15 bases between the germline ends. Germline assignment: CDR1 SNHLY and CDR2 FYNNEI. DNA for the CDR3: TGTGCCAGCAGTGATTTTTTTCGACAAGGCTATGGCTACACCTTC. Amino acid sequence: CASSDFFRQGYGYTF.

The rearrangement links TRBV29-1 to TRBJ2-2; D uncertain. CDR1 and CDR2 (germline): SQVTM, ANQGSEA. CDR3 size: 13 residues. V was clipped by 0 bases and J by 6 bases, with 8 bases between them. CDR3 nucleotide sequence: TGCAGCGTTGAAGAACAAGAAGCCGGGGAGCTGTTTTTT. Translating gives CSVEEQEAGELFF.

The chain is built from TRBV4-3 and TRBJ1-6; D ambiguous. Trimming pared 1 base from V and 0 bases from J, leaving 10 bases between. CDR3 length: 17 residues. The germline V gene encodes CDR1 LGHNA and CDR2 YSLEER. The CDR3 region is CASSQARRSSYNSPLHF. The CDR3 DNA follows: TGCGCCAGCAGCCAAGCTCGGCGGAGCTCCTATAATTCACCCCTCCACTTT.

The DNA for the CDR3 is TGTGCCAGTAGTCCCCAGGGGTTCCGCAATCAGCCCCAGCATTTT. It codes for CASSPQGFRNQPQHF. The rearrangement uses TRBV19 and TRBJ1-5; D possibly corresponds to TRBD1 (6 bases). This CDR3 contains 15 residues. Germline values: CDR1 LNHDA, CDR2 SQIVND (reference sequence). Trimming took off 5 bases at V and 2 bases at J, with 13 bases between the two ends.

The sample holds one count of this clone. The V call is TRBV5-4, the J call TRBJ2-4; D is possibly TRBD1 (6 bases). This CDR3 is built from 16 residues. V was trimmed by 2 bases and J by 3 bases, leaving 15 bases between them. Germline V gene data show CDR1 as SGHNT and CDR2 as YYREEE (reference sequence). CDR3 nucleotides: TGTGCCAGCAGCTTTGTTGAGGGGGTTGTCAAAAACATTCAGTACTTC. Translated, it gives CASSFVEGVVKNIQYF.

This rearrangement joins TRBV11-2 to TRBJ1-4, with 8 bases matching TRBD1. Germline CDR1 SGHAT, CDR2 FQNNGV. The CDR3 covers 16 residues. V was pared by 6 bases and J by 3 bases, with 9 bases of the junction left unmatched. CDR3 sequence: CASSIGPDRANEKLFF. The CDR3 DNA reads as TGTGCCAGCAGTATCGGACCGGACAGGGCTAATGAAAAACTGTTTTTT.